The T cell receptor (beta chain) described here comes from a study of shared T cell receptors in the human thymus. The assay was immunoSEQ multiplex PCR, and TCRdb's table has in-frame clones only and misses some. This table holds hundreds of thousands of clones, about 89% found once. This CDR3 contains 17 residues. Deletions cut 3 bases from V and 0 bases from J, with 12 bases between. The germline V gene has CDR1 LNHNV and CDR2 YYDKDF (reference sequence). Comments on this clone: The sample has other DNA sequences that encode this CDR3 too.

These records were also assigned to another study, of human thymus T cells. That study reports: It was healthy Finnish infants having corrective surgery for congenital heart defects who were the donors. Resections obtained during corrective heart surgery supplied the thymus tissue. What related research reported was that thymic repertoires overlapped highly among unrelated individuals.

The TCR originated in a boy under three years old with a congenital heart defect. V gene TRBV15 combines with J gene TRBJ1-6; a weak D match, TRBD1 (5 bases). Specimen: thymocytes. CDR3 amino acids: CATSSGRVISYNSPLHF. CDR3 sequence (DNA): TGTGCCACCAGCAGCGGCAGGGTCATCTCCTATAATTCACCCCTCCACTTT.